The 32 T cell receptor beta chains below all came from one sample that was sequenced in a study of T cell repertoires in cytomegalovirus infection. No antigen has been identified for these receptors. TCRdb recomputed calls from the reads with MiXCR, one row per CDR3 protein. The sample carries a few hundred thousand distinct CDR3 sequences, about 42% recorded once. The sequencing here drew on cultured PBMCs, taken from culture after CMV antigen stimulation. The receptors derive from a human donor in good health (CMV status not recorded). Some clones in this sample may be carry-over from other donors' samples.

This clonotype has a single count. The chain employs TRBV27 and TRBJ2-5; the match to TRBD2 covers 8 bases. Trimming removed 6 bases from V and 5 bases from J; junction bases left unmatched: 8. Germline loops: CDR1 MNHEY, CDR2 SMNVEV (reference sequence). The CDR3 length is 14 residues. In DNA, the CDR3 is TGTGCCAGCAGCTCGGGGGGGTACGACGAGACCCAGTACTTC. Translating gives CASSSGGYDETQYF.

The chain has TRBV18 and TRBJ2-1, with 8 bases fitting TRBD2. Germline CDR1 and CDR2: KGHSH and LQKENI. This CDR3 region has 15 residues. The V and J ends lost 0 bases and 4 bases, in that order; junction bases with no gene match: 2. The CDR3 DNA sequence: TGTGCCAGCTCACCACCTAGCGGGGCTTACAATGAGCAGTTCTTC. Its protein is CASSPPSGAYNEQFF. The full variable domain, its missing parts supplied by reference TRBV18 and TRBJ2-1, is NAGVMQNPRHLVRRRGQEARLRCSPMKGHSHVYWYRQLPEEGLKFMVYLQKENIIDESGMPKERFSAEFPKEGPSILRIQQVVRGDSAAYFCASSPPSGAYNEQFFGPGTRLTVL.

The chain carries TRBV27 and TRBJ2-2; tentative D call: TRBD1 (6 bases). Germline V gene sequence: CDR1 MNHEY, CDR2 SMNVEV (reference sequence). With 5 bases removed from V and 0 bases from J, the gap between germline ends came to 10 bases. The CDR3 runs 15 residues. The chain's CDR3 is CASSEDSPNTGELFF. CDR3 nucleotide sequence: TGTGCCAGCAGTGAGGACAGCCCGAACACCGGGGAGCTGTTTTTT.

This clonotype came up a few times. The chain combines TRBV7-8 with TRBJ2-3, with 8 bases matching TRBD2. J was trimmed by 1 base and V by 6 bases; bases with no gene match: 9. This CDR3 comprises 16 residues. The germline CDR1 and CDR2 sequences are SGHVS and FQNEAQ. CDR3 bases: TGTGCCAGCAGGCCAGCGGTACTAGCGGGCACAGATACGCAGTATTTT. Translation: CASRPAVLAGTDTQYF.

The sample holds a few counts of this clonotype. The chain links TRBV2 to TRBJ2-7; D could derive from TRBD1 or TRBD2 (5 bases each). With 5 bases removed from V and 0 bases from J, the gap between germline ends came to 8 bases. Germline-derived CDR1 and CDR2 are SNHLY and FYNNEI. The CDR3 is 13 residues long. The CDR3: CASSWGPSYEQYF. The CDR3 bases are TGTGCCAGCAGTTGGGGACCCTCCTACGAGCAGTACTTC.

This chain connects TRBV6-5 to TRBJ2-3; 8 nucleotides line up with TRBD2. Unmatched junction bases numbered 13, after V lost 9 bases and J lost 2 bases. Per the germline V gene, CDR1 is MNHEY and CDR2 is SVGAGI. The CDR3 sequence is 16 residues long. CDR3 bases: TGTGCCAGTAGTCGGGGGGTAGCGGGATTCACAGATACGCAGTATTTT. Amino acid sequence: CASSRGVAGFTDTQYF.

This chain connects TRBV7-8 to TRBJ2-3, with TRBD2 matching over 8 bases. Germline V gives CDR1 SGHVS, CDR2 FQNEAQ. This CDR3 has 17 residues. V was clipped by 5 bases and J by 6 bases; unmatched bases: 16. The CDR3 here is CASSAPSQMLAGDTQYF. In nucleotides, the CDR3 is TGTGCCAGCAGCGCTCCCTCGCAGATGTTAGCGGGGGATACGCAGTATTTT.

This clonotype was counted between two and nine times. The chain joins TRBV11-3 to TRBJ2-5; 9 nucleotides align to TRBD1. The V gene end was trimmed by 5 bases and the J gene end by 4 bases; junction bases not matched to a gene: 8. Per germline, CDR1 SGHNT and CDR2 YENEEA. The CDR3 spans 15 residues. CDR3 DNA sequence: TGTGCCAGCAGCGCTGGACAGGGGATAGGAGAGACCCAGTACTTC. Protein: CASSAGQGIGETQYF.

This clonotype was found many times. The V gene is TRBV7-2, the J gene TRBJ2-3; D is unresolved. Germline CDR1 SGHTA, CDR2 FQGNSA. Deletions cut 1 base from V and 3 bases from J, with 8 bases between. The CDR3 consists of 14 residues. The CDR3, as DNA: TGTGCCAGCAGCTTAGACAAATTGACAGATACGCAGTATTTT. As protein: CASSLDKLTDTQYF.

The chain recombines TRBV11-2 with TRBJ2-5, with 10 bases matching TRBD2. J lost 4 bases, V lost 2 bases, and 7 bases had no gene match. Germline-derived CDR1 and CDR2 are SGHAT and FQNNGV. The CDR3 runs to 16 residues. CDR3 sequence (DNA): TGTGCCAGCAGCTTAAATAGCGGGGGGTTGGGAGAGACCCAGTACTTC. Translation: CASSLNSGGLGETQYF.

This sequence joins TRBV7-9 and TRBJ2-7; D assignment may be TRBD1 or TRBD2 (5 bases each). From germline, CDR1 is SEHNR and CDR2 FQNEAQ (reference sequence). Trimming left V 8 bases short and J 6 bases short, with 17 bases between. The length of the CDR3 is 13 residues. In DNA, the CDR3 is TGTGCCAGCGGCCTATCAGGGAGCGCCGAGCAGTACTTC. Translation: CASGLSGSAEQYF.

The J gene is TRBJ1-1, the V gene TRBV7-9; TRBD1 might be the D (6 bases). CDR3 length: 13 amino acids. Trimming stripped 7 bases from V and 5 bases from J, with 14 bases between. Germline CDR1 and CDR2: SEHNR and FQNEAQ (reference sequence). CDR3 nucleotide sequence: TGTGCCAGCACAGGGGCCGGGAGAACTGAAGCTTTCTTT. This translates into CASTGAGRTEAFF.

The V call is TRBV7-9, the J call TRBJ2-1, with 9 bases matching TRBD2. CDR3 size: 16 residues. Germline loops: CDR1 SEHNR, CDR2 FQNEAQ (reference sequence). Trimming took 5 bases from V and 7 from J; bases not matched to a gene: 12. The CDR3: CASSPLLAGVRNEQFF. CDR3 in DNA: TGTGCCAGCAGCCCGCTGTTAGCGGGAGTGCGAAATGAGCAGTTCTTC. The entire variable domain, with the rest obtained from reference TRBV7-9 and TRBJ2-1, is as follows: DTGVSQNPRHKITKRGQNVTFRCDPISEHNRLYWYRQTLGQGPEFLTYFQNEAQLEKSRLLSDRFSAERPKGSFSTLEIQRTEQGDSAMYLCASSPLLAGVRNEQFFGPGTRLTVL.

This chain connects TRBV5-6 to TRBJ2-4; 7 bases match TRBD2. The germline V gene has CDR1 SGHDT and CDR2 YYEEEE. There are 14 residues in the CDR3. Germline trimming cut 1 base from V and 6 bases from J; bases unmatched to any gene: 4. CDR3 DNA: TGTGCCAGCAGCTTGTATAGGGAGGGAAACATTCAGTACTTC. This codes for CASSLYREGNIQYF. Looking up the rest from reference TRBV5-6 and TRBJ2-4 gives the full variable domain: DAGVTQSPTHLIKTRGQQVTLRCSPKSGHDTVSWYQQALGQGPQFIFQYYEEEERQRGNFPDRFSGHQFPNYSSELNVNALLLGDSALYLCASSLYREGNIQYFGAGTRLSVL.

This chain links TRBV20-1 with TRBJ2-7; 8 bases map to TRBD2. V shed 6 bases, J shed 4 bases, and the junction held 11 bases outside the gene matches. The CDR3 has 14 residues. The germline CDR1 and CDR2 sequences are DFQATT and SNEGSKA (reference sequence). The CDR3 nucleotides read TGCAGTGCCAAGAGCGGGAGTGAGGGGTACGAGCAGTACTTC. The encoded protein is CSAKSGSEGYEQYF.

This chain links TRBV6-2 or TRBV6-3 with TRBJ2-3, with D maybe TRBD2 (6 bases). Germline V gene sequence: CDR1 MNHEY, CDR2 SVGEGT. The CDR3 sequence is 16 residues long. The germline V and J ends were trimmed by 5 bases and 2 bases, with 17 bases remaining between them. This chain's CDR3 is CASSLPRDSNTDTQYF. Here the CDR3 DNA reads TGTGCCAGCAGTCTTCCGAGGGACTCCAACACAGATACGCAGTATTTT.

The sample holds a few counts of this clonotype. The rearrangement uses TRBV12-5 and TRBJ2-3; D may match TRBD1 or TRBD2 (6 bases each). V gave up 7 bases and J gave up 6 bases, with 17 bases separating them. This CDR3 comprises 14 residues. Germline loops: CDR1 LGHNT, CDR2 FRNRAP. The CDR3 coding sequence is TGTGCTAGTGCCTCGGGGCAGGGGAGGGATACGCAGTATTTT. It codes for CASASGQGRDTQYF.

The CDR3 nucleotides are TGTGCCAGCAAGGCTCGCGGGGGCTCCGGGGGAGATACGCAGTATTTT. Residues: CASKARGGSGGDTQYF. The rearrangement uses TRBV6-4 and TRBJ2-3, with D maybe TRBD2 (7 bases). The CDR3 totals 16 residues. The V end was cut by 7 bases, the J end by 5 bases, with 22 bases between. Per germline, CDR1 MRHNA and CDR2 SNTAGT.

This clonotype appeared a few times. The CDR3 reads CASRPGASVGELFF. The CDR3 nucleotides read TGTGCCAGTCGCCCGGGAGCCAGCGTTGGGGAGCTGTTTTTT. This chain uses TRBV19 with TRBJ2-2; weak D call: TRBD2 (6 bases). Germline-derived CDR1 and CDR2 are LNHDA and SQIVND (reference sequence). V gave up 8 bases and J gave up 8 bases, with 18 bases separating them. This CDR3 has 14 amino acids.

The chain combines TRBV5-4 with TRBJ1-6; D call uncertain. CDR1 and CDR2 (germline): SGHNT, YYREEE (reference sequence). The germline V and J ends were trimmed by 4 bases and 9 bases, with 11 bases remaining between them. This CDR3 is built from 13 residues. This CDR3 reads CASSRGIGSPLHF. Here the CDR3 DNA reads TGTGCCAGCAGCCGTGGTATCGGTTCACCCCTCCACTTT.

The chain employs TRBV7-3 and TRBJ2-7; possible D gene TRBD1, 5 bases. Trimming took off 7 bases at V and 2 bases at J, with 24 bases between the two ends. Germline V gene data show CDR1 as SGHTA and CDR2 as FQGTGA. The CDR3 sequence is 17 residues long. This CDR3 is CASTHFGTGQLTYEQYF. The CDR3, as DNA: TGTGCCAGCACCCATTTCGGAACTGGACAACTAACCTACGAGCAGTACTTC.

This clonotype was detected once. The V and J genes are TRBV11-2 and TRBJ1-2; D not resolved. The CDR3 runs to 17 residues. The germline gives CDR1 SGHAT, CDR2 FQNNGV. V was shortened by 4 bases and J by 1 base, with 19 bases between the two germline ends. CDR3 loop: CASSSLKLSNRNYGYTF. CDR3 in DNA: TGTGCCAGCAGCTCGCTAAAACTGTCAAACCGTAACTATGGCTACACCTTC.

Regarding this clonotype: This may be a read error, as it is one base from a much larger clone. The DNA for the CDR3 is TGTGCCAGCAGCTTAATTAGGGCTAGGTGGGACACTGGAGCTTTCTTT. This sequence encodes CASSLIRARWDTGAFF. J is TRBJ1-1 and V is TRBV7-2; TRBD1 is a possible D gene (6 bases). The CDR3 is 16 residues long. The germline V gene has CDR1 SGHTA and CDR2 FQGNSA.

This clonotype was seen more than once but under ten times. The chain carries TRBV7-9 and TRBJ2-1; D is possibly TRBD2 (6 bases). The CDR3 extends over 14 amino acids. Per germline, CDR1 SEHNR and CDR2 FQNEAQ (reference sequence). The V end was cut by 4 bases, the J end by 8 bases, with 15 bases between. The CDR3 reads CASSSETRFDEQFF. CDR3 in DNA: TGTGCCAGCAGCTCCGAGACTAGATTCGATGAGCAGTTCTTC. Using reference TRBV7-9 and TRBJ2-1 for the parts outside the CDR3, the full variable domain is DTGVSQNPRHKITKRGQNVTFRCDPISEHNRLYWYRQTLGQGPEFLTYFQNEAQLEKSRLLSDRFSAERPKGSFSTLEIQRTEQGDSAMYLCASSSETRFDEQFFGPGTRLTVL.

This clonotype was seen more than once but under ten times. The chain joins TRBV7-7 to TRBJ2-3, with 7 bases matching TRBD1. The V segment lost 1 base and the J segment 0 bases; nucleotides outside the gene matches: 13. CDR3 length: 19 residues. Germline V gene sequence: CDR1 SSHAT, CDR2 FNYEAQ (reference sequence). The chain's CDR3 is CASSLGAYRGRRSTDTQYF. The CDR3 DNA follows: TGTGCCAGCAGCTTAGGAGCGTACAGGGGCCGGAGGAGCACAGATACGCAGTATTTT.

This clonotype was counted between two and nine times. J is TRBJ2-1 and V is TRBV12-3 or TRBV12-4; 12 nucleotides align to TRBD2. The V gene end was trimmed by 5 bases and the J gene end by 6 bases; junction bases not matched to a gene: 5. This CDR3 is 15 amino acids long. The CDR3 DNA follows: TGTGCCAGCAGTCTACTAGCGGGAGGAATCAATGAGCAGTTCTTC. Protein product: CASSLLAGGINEQFF.

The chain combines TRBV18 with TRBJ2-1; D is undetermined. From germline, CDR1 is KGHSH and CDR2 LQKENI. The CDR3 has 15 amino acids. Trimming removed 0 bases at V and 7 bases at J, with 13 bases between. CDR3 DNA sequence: TGTGCCAGCTCACCACCGGCTTCGCCTGGGAATGAGCAGTTCTTC. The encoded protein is CASSPPASPGNEQFF.

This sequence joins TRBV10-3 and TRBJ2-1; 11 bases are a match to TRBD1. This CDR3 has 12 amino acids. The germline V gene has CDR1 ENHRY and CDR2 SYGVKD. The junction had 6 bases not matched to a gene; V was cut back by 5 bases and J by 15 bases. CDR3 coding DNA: TGTGCCATCAGTCAAGGACAGGGGGCCACGTTCTTC. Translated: CAISQGQGATFF.

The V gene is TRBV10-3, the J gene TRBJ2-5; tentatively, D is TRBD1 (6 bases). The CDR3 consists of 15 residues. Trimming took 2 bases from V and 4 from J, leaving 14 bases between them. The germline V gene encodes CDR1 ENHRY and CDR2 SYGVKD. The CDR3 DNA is TGTGCCATCAGTGAGCACAGGGCCCTTCTAGAGACCCAGTACTTC. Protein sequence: CAISEHRALLETQYF.

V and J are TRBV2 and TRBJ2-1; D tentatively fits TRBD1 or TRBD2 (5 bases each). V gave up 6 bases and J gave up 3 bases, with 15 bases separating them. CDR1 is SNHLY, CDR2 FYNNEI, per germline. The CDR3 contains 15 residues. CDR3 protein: CASSIGAPVYNEQFF. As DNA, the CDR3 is TGTGCCAGCAGCATCGGGGCCCCTGTCTACAATGAGCAGTTCTTC.

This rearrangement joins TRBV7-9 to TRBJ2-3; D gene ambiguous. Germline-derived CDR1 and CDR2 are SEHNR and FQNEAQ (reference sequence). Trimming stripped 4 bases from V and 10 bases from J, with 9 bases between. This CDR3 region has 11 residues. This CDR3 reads CASSSIFAQYF. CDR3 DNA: TGTGCCAGCAGCTCCATTTTTGCGCAGTATTTT.

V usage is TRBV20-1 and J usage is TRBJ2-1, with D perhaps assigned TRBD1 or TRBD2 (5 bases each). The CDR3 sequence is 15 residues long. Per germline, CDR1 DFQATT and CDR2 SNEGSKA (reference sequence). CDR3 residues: CRGSQADSSYNEQFF. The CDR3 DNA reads TGCCGGGGCTCTCAGGCGGATTCCTCCTACAATGAGCAGTTCTTC.